One TCR beta chain is described in this entry. At the DNA level, this CDR3 is encoded by other sequences in the same sample as well. The germline V and J ends were trimmed by 2 bases and 6 bases, with 2 bases remaining between them. Germline V gene lookup returns CDR1 LGHNA and CDR2 YNFKEQ. The CDR3 extends over 11 amino acids. Terminally differentiated effector memory CD45RA+ cells were excluded from the naive CD8 cells, which were CD45RO-negative and positively selected for CCR7. This entry comes from a study of shared clonotypes between healthy human individuals. Using immunoSEQ multiplex PCR, the repertoire was profiled, and TCRdb retains in-frame clones only, with some absent. In the table there are 2 million to 2.5 million clones, approximately 94% of which are singletons.

This TCR derives from a man between 18 and 35 years old in good health. Some clones in this sample may be carry-over from other donors' samples. This sequence joins TRBV4-2 and TRBJ2-1; D is unclear. Sequencing was carried out using naive CD8+ T cells from PBMCs. The CDR3 DNA is TGTGCCAGCAGCCAAAGCAATGAGCAGTTCTTC. This gives the protein CASSQSNEQFF.